This T cell receptor (beta chain) was sequenced for a study of OX40 agonist ivuxolimab in advanced cancers. The overall study: Administration of intravenous ivuxolimab to patients occurred every 2 weeks at 0.01 to 10 mg/kg. Findings of the study overall: Both CD4+ and CD8+ T cell populations in blood had undergone clonal expansion by week 6 at 0.1 to 3.0 mg/kg.

TCRdb's table, derived via immunoSEQ multiplex PCR, lists solely in-frame clones and lacks some. The sample shows about 76,000 clones, about 89% of them seen only once. A word on this clone: The antigen remains unidentified.

The sequences come from CD4+ or CD8+ T cells sorted from blood, collected in a trial of the OX40 agonist ivuxolimab. The clonotype was recovered from an adult with an advanced solid tumor such as melanoma, head and neck, liver or kidney cancer.

This CDR3 reads CASSLMWASGRANTGELFF. The DNA of the CDR3 is TGTGCCAGCAGCTTGATGTGGGCTAGCGGGAGGGCGAACACCGGGGAGCTGTTTTTT. This chain connects TRBV5-4 to TRBJ2-2, with TRBD2 identical over 12 bases. J gave up 0 bases and V 1 base, and 7 bases lay outside the gene matches. Germline loops: CDR1 SGHNT, CDR2 YYREEE (reference sequence). The CDR3 has 19 residues.